This T cell receptor (beta chain) originates from a study of regulatory T cells in long-lasting Graves disease. Study-wide points: Shared public clonotypes totalled over 2,500 in persistent patients, compared with about 930 in new patients.

The germline CDR1 and CDR2 sequences are LGHDT and YNNKEL (reference sequence). The CDR3 is made up of 12 amino acids. J gave up 9 bases and V 8 bases, and 8 bases lay outside the gene matches. Notes on this clonotype: Its antigen is still unknown.

The time point denotes: newly diagnosed GD, antithyroid drugs for less than 3 months. From PBMCs, RNA was extracted and then used to make the TCR library. Sequencing libraries for TCR beta were prepared with iRepertoire HTBI primers and Arm-PCR of CDR3 regions. Via MiXCR, TCRdb re-called the multiplex PCR reads, giving one row per CDR3 protein. The sample consists of 370,000 or so distinct CDR3 sequences, roughly 15% of them appearing once. These data also featured in a second study, about T cells in Graves' hyperthyroidism and ophthalmopathy.

The TCR was taken from a woman between 18 and 30 years old with Graves disease. V gene TRBV3-1 combines with J gene TRBJ2-3; 7 nucleotides agree with TRBD2. Sequencing was performed on peripheral blood mononuclear cells (PBMCs), taken at new diagnosis, from a patient treated with antithyroid drugs. CDR3 protein: CASCRGEGTQYF. CDR3 nucleotides: TGTGCCAGCTGTCGGGGGGAGGGGACGCAGTATTTT.